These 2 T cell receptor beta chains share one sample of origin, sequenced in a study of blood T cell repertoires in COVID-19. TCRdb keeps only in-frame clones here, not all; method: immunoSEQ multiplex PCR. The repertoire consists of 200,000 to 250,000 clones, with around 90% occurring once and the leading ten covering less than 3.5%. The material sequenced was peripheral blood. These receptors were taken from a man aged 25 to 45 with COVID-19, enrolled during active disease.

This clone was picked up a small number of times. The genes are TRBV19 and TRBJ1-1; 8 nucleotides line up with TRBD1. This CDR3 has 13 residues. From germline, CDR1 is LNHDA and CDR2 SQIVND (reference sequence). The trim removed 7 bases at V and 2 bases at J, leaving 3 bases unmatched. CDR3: CASNDRGNTEAFF. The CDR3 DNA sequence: TGTGCCAGTAACGACAGGGGAAACACTGAAGCTTTCTTT.

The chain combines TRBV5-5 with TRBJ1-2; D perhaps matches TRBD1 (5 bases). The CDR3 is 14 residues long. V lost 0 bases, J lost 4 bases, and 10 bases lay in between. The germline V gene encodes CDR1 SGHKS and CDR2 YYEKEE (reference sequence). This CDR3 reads CASSLEGVGYGYTF. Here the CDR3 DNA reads TGTGCCAGCAGCTTGGAAGGGGTAGGCTATGGCTACACCTTC. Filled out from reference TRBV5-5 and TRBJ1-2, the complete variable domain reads DAGVTQSPTHLIKTRGQQVTLRCSPISGHKSVSWYQQVLGQGPQFIFQYYEKEERGRGNFPDRFSARQFPNYSSELNVNALLLGDSALYLCASSLEGVGYGYTFGSGTRLTVV.